This T cell receptor beta chain emerged from a study of T cells in Graves' hyperthyroidism and ophthalmopathy. At the level of the study: Once the initial diagnosis was made, peripheral blood was obtained before any treatment.

Per germline, CDR1 MDHEN and CDR2 SYDVKM. J gave up 8 bases and V 2 bases, and 8 bases lay outside the gene matches. The CDR3 totals 15 residues. It was uncontrolled infection, other autoimmune disease, pregnancy or lactation that excluded patients. Diagnoses used clinical symptoms, serum thyroxine and TRAb, thyroid ultrasound and orbital computed tomography. This clonotype has at least ten counts. The investigators amplified TCR beta CDR3 regions from RNA transcripts. HTBI primers were employed in a first-round RT-PCR of the TCR CDR3. In TCRdb, the multiplex PCR reads were re-called with MiXCR into one record per CDR3 protein. The sample includes 600,000 to 650,000 distinct CDR3 sequences, 15% to 20% of them seen just once.

The sample was blood. The rearrangement joins TRBV28 to TRBJ1-2; TRBD1 matches at 10 bases. The TCR originated in a woman in her 30s with Graves' hyperthyroidism. CDR3 sequence reads: CASSLGRQGARGYTF. The CDR3 DNA sequence: TGTGCCAGCAGTTTAGGGAGACAGGGGGCGAGGGGCTACACCTTC.